These 13 T cell receptor beta chains were sequenced from one sample in a study of tumor-infiltrating lymphocytes in oesophageal squamous cell carcinoma (dated by TCRdb to the mid-2010s). The receptor library was made with PCR. Instrument used: Illumina HiSeq 2000. The public sequencing data were trimmed at Q25 with fastp and processed into clonotypes with MiXCR by TCRdb, which kept only in-frame beta chains. Duplicate CDR3 protein sequences are folded into a single record with the most common DNA and genes. In all, the sample holds about 23,000 distinct CDR3 sequences, and 38% of those were seen once. 20% to 25% of the sample rests with the top ten. Sequenced input: esophageal tumor tissue. The source is a male donor with esophageal squamous cell carcinoma.

The J gene is TRBJ2-6, the V gene TRBV6-2 or TRBV6-3; either TRBD1 or TRBD2 may fit D (5 bases each). This CDR3 contains 16 residues. V was pared by 7 bases and J by 1 base, with 14 bases between. CDR1 and CDR2 (germline): MNHEY, SVGEGT. The CDR3 loop is CASTAIEGSGANVLTF. CDR3 nucleotides: TGTGCCAGCACCGCGATCGAGGGGTCTGGGGCCAACGTCCTGACTTTC.

This clonotype occurred many times. The chain employs TRBV7-2 and TRBJ2-5, with D possibly being TRBD1 (6 bases). V lost 0 bases, J lost 11 bases, and 16 bases lay in between. The CDR3 has 14 amino acids. Germline V gene data show CDR1 as SGHTA and CDR2 as FQGNSA. The CDR3 coding sequence is TGTGCCAGCAGCTTAGCTGCAGGGGCGAATGAGCAGTACTTC. As protein: CASSLAAGANEQYF. The full variable domain, in which reference TRBV7-2 and TRBJ2-5 provide the parts outside the CDR3, is GAGVSQSPSNKVTEKGKDVELRCDPISGHTALYWYRQSLGQGLEFLIYFQGNSAPDKSGLPSDRFSAERTGGSVSTLTIQRTQQEDSAVYLCASSLAAGANEQYFGPGTRLLVL.

This rearrangement joins TRBV20-1 to TRBJ2-5; D may match TRBD1 or TRBD2 (5 bases each). The DNA end is a closer match to TRBJ2-7, so the J assignment may be wrong. CDR1 is DFQATT and CDR2 is SNEGSKA in the germline V gene (reference sequence). The CDR3 consists of 15 residues. Written as DNA, the CDR3 is TGCAGTGCTAGCCAGGGAGTCTGGAGCTCCTACGAGCAGTACTTC. Protein: CSASQGVWSSYEQYF.

The chain has TRBV2 and TRBJ2-1; no clear D gene. CDR1 is SNHLY, CDR2 FYNNEI, per germline. This CDR3 is 19 amino acids long. The V end was cut by 6 bases, the J end by 2 bases, with 26 bases between. The CDR3 DNA reads as TGTGCCAGCAGGGCCACGACCTTCTCTCCGCAGGCACCCTACAATGAGCAGTTCTTC. It translates to CASRATTFSPQAPYNEQFF.

This sequence joins TRBV7-4 and TRBJ2-1; D is ambiguous. Germline V gene lookup returns CDR1 SGHVT and CDR2 SQSDAQ. V lost 1 base and J lost 6, with 13 bases in between. The length of the CDR3 is 15 residues. As DNA, the CDR3 is TGTGCCAGCAGCTTAGTCGGCGCTGGCGCCAATGAGCAGTTCTTC. This gives the protein CASSLVGAGANEQFF.

The genes are TRBV6-2 or TRBV6-3 and TRBJ2-6; D is undetermined. Trimming pared 7 bases from V and 0 bases from J, leaving 10 bases between. The CDR3 runs 15 residues. Germline V gene sequence: CDR1 MNHEY, CDR2 SVGEGT. CDR3 in amino acids: CASTTRTSGANVLTF. DNA of the CDR3: TGTGCCAGCACGACCCGTACCTCTGGGGCCAACGTCCTGACTTTC.

This clonotype rates as medium-sized. The chain has TRBV7-8 and TRBJ2-3; D gene unclear. Looked up from germline, CDR1 is SGHVS and CDR2 is FQNEAQ. V lost 1 base and J 0 bases, leaving 5 bases between the germline ends. This CDR3 region has 14 residues. The CDR3 loop reads CASSLGASTDTQYF. In nucleotides, the CDR3 is TGTGCCAGCAGCTTAGGGGCTAGCACAGATACGCAGTATTTT. Complete variable domain (other parts from reference TRBV7-8 and TRBJ2-3): GAGVSQSPRYKVAKRGQDVALRCDPISGHVSLFWYQQALGQGPEFLTYFQNEAQLDKSGLPSDRFFAERPEGSVSTLKIQRTQQEDSAVYLCASSLGASTDTQYFGPGTRLTVL.

This chain uses TRBV3-1 with TRBJ1-2, with D hard to call. The germline V gene encodes CDR1 LGHDT and CDR2 YNNKEL (reference sequence). The CDR3 is 12 residues long. The ends were cut back, 0 bases at V and 7 bases at J, with 6 bases in the middle. CDR3 nucleotides: TGTGCCAGCAGCCAAGAGAGAAGTGGCTACACCTTC. As protein: CASSQERSGYTF.

As to this clonotype: A read error is likely, as this CDR3 ends without the conserved phenylalanine or tryptophan. Because the CDR3's place on the DNA is in doubt, the DNA is left out and the CDR3 is given as listed by TCRdb. The chain links TRBV6-2 or TRBV6-3 to TRBJ2-3; TRBD2 reflects the table's D call only, with no check against the DNA. Germline V lookup: CDR1 MNHEY, CDR2 SVGEGT. From its first to its last residue, the CDR3 has 16 amino acids. The CDR3 reads CASSPLVSYNEQFFGP.

This clonotype was seen repeatedly, ten times or more. The rearrangement links TRBV5-1 to TRBJ2-3; possible D gene TRBD1, 6 bases. The CDR3 contains 15 residues. V dropped 4 bases and J dropped 6 bases, with 18 bases sitting between them. The germline CDR1 and CDR2 sequences are SGHRS and YFSETQ. CDR3 sequence (DNA): TGCGCCAGCAGCCCGGGACAAGTGTCGAGGGATACGCAGTATTTT. This encodes CASSPGQVSRDTQYF.

As to this clonotype: Without the conserved terminal phenylalanine or tryptophan, this CDR3 likely stems from a read error. No DNA is shown, since the ends of the CDR3 on it are uncertain; the CDR3 is the one TCRdb lists. CDR3 amino acids: CASSLGYEQYFGS. The rearrangement links TRBV14 to TRBJ2-7. Germline values: CDR1 SGHDN, CDR2 FVKESK. Ends included, the CDR3 has 13 residues.

This clonotype was detected many times. This may come from a read error, since a much larger clone is one base off. J is TRBJ2-3 and V is TRBV24-1, with D perhaps matching TRBD1 or TRBD2 (5 bases each). The CDR3 has 16 residues. Per germline, CDR1 KGHDR and CDR2 SFDVKD. V was pared by 0 bases and J by 14 bases, with 23 bases between. The CDR3 loop reads CATSDLSGFYPGELYF. The CDR3 DNA sequence: TGTGCCACCAGTGATTTGTCAGGGTTTTATCCCGGGGAGCTGTATTTT.

At least ten counts were recorded for this clonotype. This rearrangement joins TRBV5-1 to TRBJ2-5; D call uncertain. There are 13 residues in the CDR3. Trimming took 0 bases from V and 5 from J, leaving 8 bases between them. CDR1 SGHRS and CDR2 YFSETQ come from the germline V gene. The CDR3 sequence: CASSLVGYETQYF. The CDR3 coding sequence is TGCGCCAGCAGCTTGGTTGGCTATGAGACCCAGTACTTC.